The 17 T cell receptor beta chains listed next were all sequenced from one sample in a study of Graves' ophthalmopathy and Graves' hyperthyroidism. Amplification targeted the TCR beta CDR3 regions, with RNA transcripts as the source material. An initial RT-PCR round employing HTBI primers preceded a second-round multiplex PCR. TCRdb passed the multiplex PCR reads through MiXCR, listing each CDR3 protein once. Counted here are about 600,000 distinct CDR3 sequences, 35% to 45% occurring once; the ten biggest clones make up about 4%. Material: peripheral blood or thyroid tissue (not recorded which). The receptors were sampled from an adult man with Graves' hyperthyroidism.

With respect to this clonotype: Just one base apart from a much larger clone, this may be a read error. The chain recombines TRBV7-2 with TRBJ2-1, with D possibly TRBD1 on 6 matching bases. The CDR3 is made up of 15 amino acids. In germline, CDR1 is SGHTA, CDR2 FQGNSA. With 4 bases removed from V and 10 bases from J, the gap between germline ends came to 20 bases. This CDR3 is CASSSSSGHFYEQFF. In DNA, the CDR3 is TGTGCCAGCAGCTCGAGCTCGGGACATTTCTACGAGCAGTTCTTC.

On this clonotype: Given a much more abundant clone one base away, this may be a read error. Here the CDR3 DNA reads TGTGCCAGCAGCGTCACAGGGGACGGCAATCAGCCCCAGCATTTT. Translation gives CASSVTGDGNQPQHF. The chain joins TRBV5-6 to TRBJ1-5; 7 bases match TRBD1. The ends lost 4 bases at V and 2 bases at J; junction bases unmatched: 6. The CDR3 is 15 amino acids. Germline loops: CDR1 SGHDT, CDR2 YYEEEE.

In the case of this clonotype: This could be a read error, since a much larger clone is one nucleotide away. The chain combines TRBV14 with TRBJ2-7, with 9 bases fitting TRBD1. This CDR3 has 16 amino acids. Germline CDR1 reads SGHDN; CDR2 reads FVKESK. The V segment lost 4 bases and the J segment 0 bases; nucleotides outside the gene matches: 7. The CDR3 nucleotides read TGTGCCAGCAGCCGAGCCGGGACAGGGCTCTCCTACGAGCAGTACTTC. Amino acid sequence: CASSRAGTGLSYEQYF. The whole variable domain, filled in from reference TRBV14 and TRBJ2-7, reads EAGVTQFPSHSVIEKGQTVTLRCDPISGHDNLYWYRRVMGKEIKFLLHFVKESKQDESGMPNNRFLAERTGGTYSTLKVQPAELEDSGVYFCASSRAGTGLSYEQYFGPGTRLTVT.

This clonotype was observed many times. This chain uses TRBV2 with TRBJ1-1, with D maybe TRBD1 (5 bases). In germline, CDR1 is SNHLY, CDR2 FYNNEI. The CDR3 extends over 14 amino acids. Trimming removed 4 bases from V and 2 bases from J, with 11 bases in between. The CDR3 loop is CASSGQWGNTEAFF. CDR3 sequence (DNA): TGTGCCAGCAGTGGACAGTGGGGTAACACTGAAGCTTTCTTT.

The chain uses TRBV28 and TRBJ2-7, with TRBD2 matching 9 bases. Germline V gives CDR1 MDHEN, CDR2 SYDVKM. The CDR3 covers 15 residues. With 3 bases clipped from V and 4 bases from J, the junction kept 7 bases outside the gene matches. CDR3 sequence: CASSFGSSGVYEQYF. The CDR3 DNA sequence: TGTGCCAGCAGTTTCGGCTCTAGCGGGGTGTACGAGCAGTACTTC. The whole variable domain, filled in from reference TRBV28 and TRBJ2-7, reads DVKVTQSSRYLVKRTGEKVFLECVQDMDHENMFWYRQDPGLGLRLIYFSYDVKMKEKGDIPEGYSVSREKKERFSLILESASTNQTSMYLCASSFGSSGVYEQYFGPGTRLTVT.

Note on this clonotype: This may stem from a read error, because a much larger clone lies one nucleotide away. This chain joins TRBV12-3 or TRBV12-4 and TRBJ2-7, with TRBD1 matching 8 bases. With V trimmed by 3 bases and J by 0 bases, 7 bases remained unmatched. This CDR3 contains 16 residues. The CDR3 loop reads CASSLQTGVSSYEQYF. The CDR3 DNA reads as TGTGCCAGCAGTTTGCAGACAGGGGTTAGCTCCTACGAGCAGTACTTC.

This clonotype was picked up a small number of times. This chain connects TRBV9 to TRBJ2-6, with TRBD2 matching over 7 bases. Germline V lookup: CDR1 SGDLS, CDR2 YYNGEE. V gave up 5 bases and J gave up 4 bases; unmatched junction bases: 6. This CDR3 spans 15 amino acids. For the CDR3, the DNA is TGTGCCAGCAGGGGGAGGGAAGCGGGGGCCAACGTCCTGACTTTC. This sequence encodes CASRGREAGANVLTF.

The J gene is TRBJ2-1, the V gene TRBV2, with unresolved D. CDR1 is SNHLY, CDR2 FYNNEI, per germline. The germline V and J ends were trimmed by 2 bases and 8 bases, with 13 bases remaining between them. The CDR3 runs 14 residues. The chain's CDR3 is CASSESSSRDEQFF. CDR3 bases: TGTGCCAGCAGTGAATCCAGCTCTCGGGATGAGCAGTTCTTC.

This clonotype has more than one count but fewer than ten. This rearrangement joins TRBV12-3 or TRBV12-4 to TRBJ2-2; tentatively, D is TRBD1 (6 bases). The CDR3 has 15 amino acids. V was pared by 7 bases and J by 7 bases, with 19 bases between. This CDR3 reads CASTGQTTKGGELFF. The DNA for the CDR3 is TGTGCCAGCACTGGACAGACGACGAAGGGCGGGGAGCTGTTTTTT.

This chain joins TRBV9 and TRBJ2-7; 7 nucleotides align to TRBD2. The J call may be faulty, since TRBJ2-1 better matches the DNA end. Germline V gene data show CDR1 as SGDLS and CDR2 as YYNGEE. The CDR3 runs 16 residues. This CDR3 reads CASSVEGELRGSEQFF. In DNA form, the CDR3 reads TGTGCCAGCAGCGTAGAGGGAGAACTACGCGGGAGTGAGCAGTTCTTC.

This clonotype was observed at least ten times. The rearrangement links TRBV4-1 to TRBJ1-2, with 9 bases that match TRBD1. This CDR3 spans 14 amino acids. J lost 8 bases, V lost 5 bases, and 9 bases had no gene match. Per the germline V gene, CDR1 is MGHRA and CDR2 is YSYEKL. The CDR3 DNA reads TGCGCCAGCAGCTACGGACAGGGGCCCGACGGCTACACCTTC. It encodes CASSYGQGPDGYTF.

For this clonotype: A much larger clone differs by one base, so this may be a read error. The CDR3 DNA is TGTGCCAGCACTCCCCGACTTTTGGAGACCCAGTACTTC. Residues: CASTPRLLETQYF. The V gene is TRBV25-1, the J gene TRBJ2-5, with D unclear. In germline, CDR1 is MGHDK, CDR2 SYGVNS. The length of the CDR3 is 13 residues. V gave up 7 bases and J gave up 5 bases, with 14 bases separating them.

The gene calls are TRBV20-1 and TRBJ2-1, with D perhaps TRBD1 or TRBD2 (5 bases each). The germline gives CDR1 DFQATT, CDR2 SNEGSKA (reference sequence). Trimming removed 5 bases from V and 5 bases from J, with 13 bases in between. The CDR3 has 13 residues. The CDR3 here is CSAPRWGNNEQFF. The CDR3 DNA sequence: TGCAGTGCTCCCCGATGGGGGAACAATGAGCAGTTCTTC.

In its sample, this clonotype was seen many times. V and J are TRBV2 and TRBJ2-7; D remains ambiguous. This CDR3 contains 10 residues. V gave up 8 bases and J gave up 5 bases, with 7 bases separating them. CDR1 is SNHLY and CDR2 is FYNNEI in the germline V gene. The CDR3 nucleotides are TGTGCCAGCGTTGGTAACGAGCAGTACTTC. This translates into CASVGNEQYF.

V and J are TRBV7-9 and TRBJ2-2, with D perhaps assigned TRBD1 or TRBD2 (5 bases each). V lost 5 bases, J lost 6 bases, and 13 bases lay in between. This CDR3 spans 14 amino acids. CDR1 SEHNR and CDR2 FQNEAQ come from the germline V gene (reference sequence). The CDR3 spells CASSRDGDSGELFF. CDR3 in DNA: TGTGCCAGCAGCCGGGACGGAGACTCCGGGGAGCTGTTTTTT.

The CDR3 loop is CASSNRGQGGTDTQYF. The CDR3 DNA follows: TGTGCCAGCAGTAACCGGGGACAGGGAGGGACAGATACGCAGTATTTT. The chain employs TRBV6-1 and TRBJ2-3, with TRBD1 matching over 9 bases. The CDR3 length is 16 residues. Germline CDR1 reads MNHNS; CDR2 reads SASEGT. Trimming at V came to 5 bases and at J to 3 bases, leaving 9 bases not matched to a gene.

There are many counts of this clonotype. The chain is built from TRBV7-9 and TRBJ2-7; D may match TRBD1 or TRBD2 (6 bases each). CDR3 length equals 15 residues. The ends were cut back, 0 bases at V and 1 base at J, with 10 bases in the middle. Germline CDR1 SEHNR, CDR2 FQNEAQ (reference sequence). CDR3 coding DNA: TGTGCCAGCAGCTTAGCCGGGGGCAGATCCTACGAGCAGTACTTC. This sequence encodes CASSLAGGRSYEQYF.